A selection of T cell receptor beta chains follows, all from one sample in a study of T-cell memory formation after mild COVID-19. TCRdb used MiXCR to reprocess the 5' RACE reads, holding one entry per CDR3 protein. The repertoire has roughly 610,000 distinct CDR3 sequences, 17% of them found once; the top ten carry approximately 8.1%. Material: PBMCs or a T cell subset sorted from them (not recorded which). The receptors here all came from an adult woman who had mild COVID-19 (a few samples of this study predate the infection). Cell type and time point are not known. Each CDR3 is given with its conserved first and last residue. The D gene is left open where the match is weak. Clone size is stated in some rows and not others, as once, few, many or a class when expanded.

d_call j_call v_call clone_size cdr3_aa cdr3_nt
- TRBJ1-3 TRBV27 - CANLQGGSGNTIYF TGTGCCAACCTACAGGGAGGCTCTGGAAACACCATATATTTT
- TRBJ2-7 TRBV4-1 few CASSQDGYYEQYF TGCGCCAGCAGCCAAGACGGATACTACGAGCAGTACTTC
- TRBJ2-2 TRBV24-1 few CATSDSSGRHTF TGTGCCACCAGTGATTCCAGCGGGCGTCACACTTTT
- TRBJ1-6 TRBV4-3 - CASSQDSAGTSPLHF TGCGCCAGCAGCCAAGATTCCGCAGGGACGTCACCCCTCCACTTT
- TRBJ1-6 TRBV20-1 - CSALELGIGWSPLHF TGCAGTGCCCTAGAATTGGGGATCGGGTGGTCACCCCTCCACTTT
- TRBJ1-4 TRBV5-1 - CASSLGLRGRADEKLFF TGCGCCAGCAGCTTGGGGCTTCGCGGCAGGGCGGATGAAAAACTGTTTTTT
TRBD2 TRBJ2-7 TRBV7-8 - CASTRLAAGDEQYF TGTGCCAGCACCCGACTAGCGGCTGGGGACGAGCAGTACTTC
- TRBJ2-5 TRBV5-1 many CASSPGTVQETQYF TGCGCCAGCAGCCCCGGGACGGTCCAAGAGACCCAGTACTTC
TRBD2 TRBJ2-2 TRBV3-1 - CASSAGTSDTGELFF TGTGCCAGCAGCGCCGGGACTAGCGACACCGGGGAGCTGTTTTTT
- TRBJ2-7 TRBV29-1 few CSVETEYEQYF TGCAGCGTGGAGACAGAATACGAGCAGTACTTC
- TRBJ1-5 TRBV20-1 - CSAPPGGLFSNQPQHF TGCAGTGCTCCTCCGGGGGGATTATTCAGCAATCAGCCCCAGCATTTT
- TRBJ2-3 TRBV7-8 few CASIPTRQAPSTDTQYF TGTGCCAGCATCCCAACCCGACAGGCCCCTAGCACAGATACGCAGTATTTT
- TRBJ1-5 TRBV7-9 few CASSTGGANQPQHF TGTGCCAGCAGCACGGGGGGGGCCAATCAGCCCCAGCATTTT
- TRBJ2-1 TRBV11-3 few CASGLIYSPLDEQFF TGTGCCAGCGGCCTGATCTACAGCCCCCTCGATGAGCAGTTCTTC
- TRBJ2-7 TRBV6-5 few CASSYVRAYEQYF TGTGCCAGCAGTTACGTCAGGGCCTACGAGCAGTACTTC
- TRBJ2-2 TRBV30 - CAWSLGPNTGELFF TGTGCCTGGAGTTTGGGACCGAACACCGGGGAGCTGTTTTTT